This T cell receptor (beta chain) was obtained from a study of blood T cells in healthy people across ages (dated by TCRdb to 2014 to 2015). Regarding the study in general: In model experiments, template switching captured about one uniquely barcoded TCR beta cDNA molecule for every two T cells. Age-related changes in TCR beta repertoire diversity were measured in the study by deep sequencing normalized with unique cDNA molecular identifiers. Donors were grouped into four age groups: young (average approximately 15 years), middle-aged (over 35), aged (approximately 67) and long-lived (roughly 80). To avoid experimental bias, donors of different ages were randomly spread across the sequencing lanes. For two donors (one aged 18 to 30 and one aged 80 or older), the study analyzed two additional independent replicas of 1 million unique cDNA reads from the same blood draw. Here is what the overall study found, with its caveats: Conclusive comparison of naive and antigen-experienced compartments was prevented by the profiling of bulk unsorted PBMCs. A strong correlation was found between observed TCR beta diversity and the percentage of naive T cells measured by flow cytometry. Observed TCR beta diversity per million T cells fell roughly linearly with age, and a significant reduction was already apparent by age roughly 40. The CMV infection status of donors was not known, potentially confounding age-related changes in expanded clonotypes. The long-lived group showed more naive CD4+ T cells, fewer expanded clones and increased TCR diversity than the aged group, suggesting age selection. Estimates of total diversity based on one million sequenced T cells were regarded as lower bounds and as underestimates.

The CDR3 spans 15 residues, from the cysteine through the phenylalanine. Left in the record is the CDR3 DNA by itself, 45 bases read in frame from the first base. The approximately 39 donors, aged roughly 6 to 90 years, were systemically healthy Caucasian individuals from Russia. Around 10 milliliters of peripheral blood were collected from each donor into EDTA-treated Vacutainer tubes. Ficoll-Paque density-gradient centrifugation was used to isolate PBMCs, with at least 6.5 million per sample. Trizol reagent was used to extract total RNA from the PBMCs, yielding at least 5 micrograms per sample. Naive CD45RAhigh/CD27high T cell percentages were measured by flow cytometry on a PBMC aliquot from every donor. Library construction relied on 5' RACE. Sequencer: Illumina HiSeq 2500. The second PCR ran for roughly 6 to 11 cycles and used a J-beta primer mix along with a sample-barcoded 5' primer. Each TCR beta cDNA molecule received a unique molecular identifier from a template-switch 5' adaptor carrying 12 random nucleotides. Each sample yielded at least 3 million CDR3-containing paired-end reads. First-strand cDNA synthesis was performed from all RNA using the Mint cDNA synthesis kit, with priming by a TRBC-specific oligonucleotide. All cDNA was treated with uracil-DNA glycosylase and then went through a first 18-cycle PCR with the universal primers M1SS and BC2_uni_R. Per the original workflow: For normalization, 1 million high-quality reads, each with a distinct molecular identifier, were randomly selected from each sample. Reads sharing molecular identifiers were discarded rather than binned into consensus sequences. MiTCR, set to a Q25 quality threshold and the strictest error-elimination algorithm, was used for CDR3 identification, clonotype clustering and error correction. A nonparametric unseen species model with Euler transformation was used to estimate lower-bound total TCR beta diversity. The raw public reads went through TCRdb reprocessing: fastp at Q25, MiXCR clone calling, in-frame beta chains kept. One record per CDR3 amino acid sequence lists the most common genes and DNA. The V and J calls shown here were made by TCRdb, not taken from the authors' results. The sample includes about 720,000 distinct CDR3 sequences, with about 20% observed a single time. Under 25% of the sample is taken by the ten largest.

Remarks on this clonotype: Its specific antigen is unknown. One base away there is no much larger clone; base qualities are not given.

The source material was blood. This sequence originates from a man aged 65-85 years in good health. This receptor chain uses TRBV12-2 and TRBJ2-7; the D segment call TRBD2 is taken from the table without a DNA check. TRBV12-2 has pseudogene status. The bases are TGTGCAAGTCGCTCCCTAGCGGGGAGACCCTACGAGCAGTACTTC. This sequence encodes CASRSLAGRPYEQYF.